The 9 T cell receptor beta chains presented below share a single source sample, sequenced in a study of blood T cell repertoires in COVID-19 (dated by TCRdb to about 2020). The library was obtained by the immunoSEQ multiplex PCR assay. The table was pulled from immuneACCESS by TCRdb, which kept in-frame rearrangements only. Such tables lose some clones; where checked, under half of the loss comes from unresolved V genes, and the rest has no known cause. Within this sample are 50,000 to 70,000 clones, with 75% to 80% of them counted one time only. The ten largest clones add up to roughly 23% of the sample. The sequencing input was peripheral blood. These receptors all come from a man aged 50 to 60 with active or convalescent COVID-19.

This clone is labeled medium-sized (0.01 to 0.1%). J is TRBJ1-5 and V is TRBV2, with 7 bases that match TRBD1. After removal of 6 bases from V and 4 bases from J, the junction contained 6 bases not matched to a gene. Germline-derived CDR1 and CDR2 are SNHLY and FYNNEI. CDR3 size: 14 residues. The CDR3 here is CASSQQGQNQPQHF. The CDR3 DNA follows: TGTGCCAGCAGCCAACAGGGACAGAATCAGCCCCAGCATTTT.

The chain recombines TRBV27 with TRBJ2-6, with 7 bases that match TRBD1. The V and J ends lost 6 bases and 5 bases, in that order; junction bases with no gene match: 16. Per the germline V gene, CDR1 is MNHEY and CDR2 is SMNVEV (reference sequence). The CDR3 totals 18 residues. The CDR3 reads CASRTVTGARTWANVLTF. In nucleotides, the CDR3 is TGTGCCAGCAGGACGGTCACAGGGGCCCGAACCTGGGCCAACGTCCTGACTTTC.

This clone was observed a single time. The genes are TRBV12-3 or TRBV12-4 and TRBJ2-5; D unresolved. V was shortened by 7 bases and J by 2 bases, with 11 bases between the two germline ends. The CDR3 contains 13 residues. The CDR3 coding sequence is TGTGCCAGCACCCTCCGCGGTCAAGAGACCCAGTACTTC. It is translated as CASTLRGQETQYF.

The J gene is TRBJ1-4, the V gene TRBV2, with D tentatively TRBD1 (6 bases). Trimming shortened V by 6 bases and J by 4 bases, and 15 bases separated the two germline ends. CDR1 is SNHLY, CDR2 FYNNEI, per germline. CDR3 length equals 15 residues. This CDR3 reads CASRVQGNLNEKLFF. The CDR3 bases are TGTGCCAGCAGAGTACAGGGTAACCTTAATGAAAAACTGTTTTTT.

There are a few counts of this clone. The gene calls are TRBV7-2 and TRBJ2-7, with a tentative D call TRBD2 (5 bases). CDR1 and CDR2 (germline): SGHTA, FQGNSA. V was cut by 5 bases and J by 6 bases, with 14 bases left in between. This CDR3 region has 13 residues. The CDR3: CASSLLLDTEQYF. The CDR3 DNA reads as TGTGCCAGCAGCCTACTACTAGACACCGAGCAGTACTTC.

The chain carries TRBV2 and TRBJ1-2; 11 bases map to TRBD1. The CDR3 totals 20 residues. The V gene end was trimmed by 5 bases and the J gene end by 4 bases; junction bases not matched to a gene: 21. Germline V gene data show CDR1 as SNHLY and CDR2 as FYNNEI. This CDR3 reads CASSNARGVGQGAGGYGYTF. The CDR3 coding sequence is TGTGCCAGCAGTAACGCAAGGGGTGTCGGACAGGGGGCCGGTGGCTATGGCTACACCTTC.

The gene calls are TRBV5-1 and TRBJ1-3; possible D gene TRBD1, 5 bases. CDR1 SGHRS and CDR2 YFSETQ come from the germline V gene. The CDR3 runs 15 residues. Trimming left V 4 bases short and J 0 bases short, with 11 bases between. This CDR3 reads CASSTAGGSGNTIYF. CDR3 nucleotides: TGCGCCAGCAGCACCGCGGGGGGCTCTGGAAACACCATATATTTT.

The gene calls are TRBV12-3 or TRBV12-4 and TRBJ2-2; D is unclear. The CDR3 has 12 residues. Between the trimmed V and J ends, which lost 4 bases and 6 bases, there was a span of 6 bases. The CDR3 DNA is TGTGCCAGCAGTTCGGTACCCGGGGAGCTGTTTTTT. Its translation: CASSSVPGELFF.

This sequence joins TRBV5-5 and TRBJ2-7; 11 bases are shared with TRBD2. V dropped 0 bases and J dropped 5; count of bases not matched to a gene: 13. The CDR3 is made up of 18 amino acids. Germline V gives CDR1 SGHKS, CDR2 YYEKEE (reference sequence). This CDR3 reads CASSLAVGVAGGPHEQYF. The CDR3 DNA reads as TGTGCCAGCAGCTTGGCCGTAGGAGTAGCGGGAGGGCCCCACGAGCAGTACTTC. The whole variable domain, filled in from reference TRBV5-5 and TRBJ2-7, reads DAGVTQSPTHLIKTRGQQVTLRCSPISGHKSVSWYQQVLGQGPQFIFQYYEKEERGRGNFPDRFSARQFPNYSSELNVNALLLGDSALYLCASSLAVGVAGGPHEQYFGPGTRLTVT.